The sequence of this T cell receptor beta chain was determined in a study of pediatric ulcerative colitis. Study details: Disease was pancolitis in several and left-sided in two, histology-confirmed.

Study results and limitations: In rectum, acute severe colitis had expanded clones and less diversity. A couple of patients' blood samples yielded substantially fewer templates.

For this clone: Its specificity is unknown.

This was a survey-level run. Produced via immunoSEQ multiplex PCR; TCRdb's table is partial and in-frame only. The table shows 30,000 or so clones, with more than 75% occurring only once. The V gene's germline CDR1 is GTSNPN and CDR2 SVGIG (reference sequence). The V end was cut by 3 bases, the J end by 0 bases, with 8 bases between. The CDR3 is 13 residues long. The V and J genes are TRBV30 and TRBJ1-1, with D hard to call. The sequenced material came from blood. This receptor was identified in a boy between 10 and 17 years old with severe ulcerative colitis. The CDR3 DNA follows: TGTGCCTGGAGCCCGACCCTGAACACTGAAGCTTTCTTT. It specifies CAWSPTLNTEAFF. The full variable domain, rest sourced from reference TRBV30 and TRBJ1-1, is SQTIHQWPATLVQPVGSPLSLECTVEGTSNPNLYWYRQAAGRGLQLLFYSVGIGQISSEVPQNLSASRPQDRQFILSSKKLLLSDSGFYLCAWSPTLNTEAFFGQGTRLTVV.